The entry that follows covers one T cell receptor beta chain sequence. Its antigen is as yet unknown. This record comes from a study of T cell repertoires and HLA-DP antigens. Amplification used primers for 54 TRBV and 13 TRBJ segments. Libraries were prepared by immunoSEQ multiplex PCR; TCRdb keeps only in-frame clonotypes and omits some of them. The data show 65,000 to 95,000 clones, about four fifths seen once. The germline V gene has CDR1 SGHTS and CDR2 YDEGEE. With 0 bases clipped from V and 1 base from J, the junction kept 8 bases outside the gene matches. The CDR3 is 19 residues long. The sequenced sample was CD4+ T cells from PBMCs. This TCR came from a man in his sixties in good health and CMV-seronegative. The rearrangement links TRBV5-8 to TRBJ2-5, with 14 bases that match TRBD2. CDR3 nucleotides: TGTGCCAGCAGCTTGGGTGGGGGACTAGCGGGAGCACCCCAAGAGACCCAGTACTTC. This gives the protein CASSLGGGLAGAPQETQYF.